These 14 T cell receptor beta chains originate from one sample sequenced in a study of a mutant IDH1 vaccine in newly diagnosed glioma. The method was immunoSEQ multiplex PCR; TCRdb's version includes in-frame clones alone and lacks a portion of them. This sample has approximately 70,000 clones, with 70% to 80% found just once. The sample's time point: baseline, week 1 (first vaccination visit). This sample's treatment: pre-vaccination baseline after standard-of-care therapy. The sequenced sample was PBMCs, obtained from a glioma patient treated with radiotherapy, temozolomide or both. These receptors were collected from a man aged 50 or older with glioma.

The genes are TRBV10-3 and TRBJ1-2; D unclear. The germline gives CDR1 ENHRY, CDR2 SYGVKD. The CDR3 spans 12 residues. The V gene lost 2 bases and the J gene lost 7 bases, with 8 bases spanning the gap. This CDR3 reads CAISEPARGYTF. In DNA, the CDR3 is TGTGCCATCAGTGAGCCCGCCCGTGGCTACACCTTC.

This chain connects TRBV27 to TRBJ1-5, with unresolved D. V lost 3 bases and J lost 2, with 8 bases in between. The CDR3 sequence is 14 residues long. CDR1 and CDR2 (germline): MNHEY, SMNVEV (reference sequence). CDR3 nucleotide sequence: TGTGCCAGCAGTTTTGGGGTTGGCAATCAGCCCCAGCATTTT. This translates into CASSFGVGNQPQHF.

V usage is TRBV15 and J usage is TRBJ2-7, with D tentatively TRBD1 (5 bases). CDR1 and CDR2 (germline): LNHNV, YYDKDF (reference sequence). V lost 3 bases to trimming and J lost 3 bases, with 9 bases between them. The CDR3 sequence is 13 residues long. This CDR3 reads CATSSGRGYEQYF. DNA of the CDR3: TGTGCCACCAGCAGCGGAAGGGGCTACGAGCAGTACTTC.

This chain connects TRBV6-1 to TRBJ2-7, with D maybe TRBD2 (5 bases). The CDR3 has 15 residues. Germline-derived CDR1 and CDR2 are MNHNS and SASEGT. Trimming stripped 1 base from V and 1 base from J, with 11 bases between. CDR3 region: CASSEGTPLSYEQYF. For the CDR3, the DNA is TGTGCCAGCAGTGAAGGGACTCCCCTTTCCTACGAGCAGTACTTC.

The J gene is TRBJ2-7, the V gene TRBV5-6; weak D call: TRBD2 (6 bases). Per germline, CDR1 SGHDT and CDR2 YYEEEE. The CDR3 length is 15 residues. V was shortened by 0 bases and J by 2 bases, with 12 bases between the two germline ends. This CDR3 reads CASSLVVGGTYEQYF. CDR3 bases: TGTGCCAGCAGCTTGGTAGTCGGGGGAACCTACGAGCAGTACTTC.

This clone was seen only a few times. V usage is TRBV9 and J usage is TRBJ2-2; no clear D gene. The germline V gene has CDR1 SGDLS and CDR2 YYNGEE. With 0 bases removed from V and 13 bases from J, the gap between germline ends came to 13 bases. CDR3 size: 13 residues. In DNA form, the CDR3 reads TGTGCCAGCAGCGTAGAAGAGCGTTTAGGGCTGTTTTTT. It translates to CASSVEERLGLFF.

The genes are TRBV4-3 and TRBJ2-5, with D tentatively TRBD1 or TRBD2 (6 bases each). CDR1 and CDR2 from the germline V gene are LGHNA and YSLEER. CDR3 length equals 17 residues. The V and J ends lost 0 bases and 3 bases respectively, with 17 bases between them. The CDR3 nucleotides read TGCGCCAGCAGCCAAGATAGGGGGGTACGAGTAGAAGAGACCCAGTACTTC. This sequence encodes CASSQDRGVRVEETQYF.

The DNA of the CDR3 is TGTGCCAGCAGCGTATCGGGACCGAGCTCTGGAAACACCATATATTTT. It translates to CASSVSGPSSGNTIYF. The chain couples TRBV9 to TRBJ1-3; tentative D call: TRBD1 (5 bases). Germline CDR1 and CDR2: SGDLS and YYNGEE. There are 16 residues in the CDR3. Trimming shortened V by 1 base and J by 0 bases, and 11 bases separated the two germline ends.

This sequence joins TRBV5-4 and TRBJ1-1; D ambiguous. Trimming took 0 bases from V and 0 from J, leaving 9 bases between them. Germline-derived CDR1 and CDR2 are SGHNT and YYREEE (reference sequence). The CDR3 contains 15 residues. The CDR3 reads CASSLAGSMNTEAFF. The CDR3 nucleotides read TGTGCCAGCAGCTTGGCTGGTTCCATGAACACTGAAGCTTTCTTT. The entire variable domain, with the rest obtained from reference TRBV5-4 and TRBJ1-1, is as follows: ETGVTQSPTHLIKTRGQQVTLRCSSQSGHNTVSWYQQALGQGPQFIFQYYREEENGRGNFPPRFSGLQFPNYSSELNVNALELDDSALYLCASSLAGSMNTEAFFGQGTRLTVV.

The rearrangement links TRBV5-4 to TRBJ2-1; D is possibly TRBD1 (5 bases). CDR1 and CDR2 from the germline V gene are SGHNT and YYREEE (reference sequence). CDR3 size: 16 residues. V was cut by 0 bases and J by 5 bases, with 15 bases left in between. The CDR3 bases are TGTGCCAGCAGCTTGGGACCGGGCCAAGGGGACAATGAGCAGTTCTTC. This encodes CASSLGPGQGDNEQFF. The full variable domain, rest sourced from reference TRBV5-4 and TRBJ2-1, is ETGVTQSPTHLIKTRGQQVTLRCSSQSGHNTVSWYQQALGQGPQFIFQYYREEENGRGNFPPRFSGLQFPNYSSELNVNALELDDSALYLCASSLGPGQGDNEQFFGPGTRLTVL.

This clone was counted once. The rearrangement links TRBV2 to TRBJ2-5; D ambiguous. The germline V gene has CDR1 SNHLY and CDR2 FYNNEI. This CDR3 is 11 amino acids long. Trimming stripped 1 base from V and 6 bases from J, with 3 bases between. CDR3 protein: CASSEEKTQYF. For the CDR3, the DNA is TGTGCCAGCAGTGAAGAAAAGACCCAGTACTTC.

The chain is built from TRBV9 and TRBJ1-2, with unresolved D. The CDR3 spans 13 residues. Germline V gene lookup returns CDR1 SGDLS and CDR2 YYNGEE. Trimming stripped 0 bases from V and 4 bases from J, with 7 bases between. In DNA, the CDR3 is TGTGCCAGCAGCGTAGGGACGGCCTATGGCTACACCTTC. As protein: CASSVGTAYGYTF.

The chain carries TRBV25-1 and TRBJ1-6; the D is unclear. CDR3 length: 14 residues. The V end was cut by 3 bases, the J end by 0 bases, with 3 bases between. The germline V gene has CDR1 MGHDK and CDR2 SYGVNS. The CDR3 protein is CASSDGSYNSPLHF. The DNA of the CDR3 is TGTGCCAGCAGTGACGGCTCCTATAATTCACCCCTCCACTTT.

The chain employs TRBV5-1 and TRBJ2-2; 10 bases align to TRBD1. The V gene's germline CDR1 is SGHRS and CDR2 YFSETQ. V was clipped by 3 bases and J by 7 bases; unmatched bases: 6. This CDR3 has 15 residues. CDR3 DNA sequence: TGCGCCAGCAGCTGGACGGGACAGGGGCACGGGGAGCTGTTTTTT. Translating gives CASSWTGQGHGELFF.